This is a list of T cell receptor beta chains from one sample in a study of blood T cell repertoires in COVID-19. Here immunoSEQ multiplex PCR was the method, and the copy in TCRdb shows in-frame clones only, minus some. This sample yields a few hundred thousand clones, of which approximately 90% are seen a single time; 0.99% belongs to the top ten. Sequences were obtained from peripheral blood. The source is a woman aged 40 to 55 who had recovered from COVID-19. CDR3s include the opening cysteine and the closing phenylalanine or tryptophan. A D gene is named only where the DNA matches it firmly. Clone size is not always given. Where it is, it says once, few, many or a class for expanded clones.

CDR3 protein,CDR3 DNA,D gene,J gene,clone size,V gene
CASSFVPPVCAFF,TGTGCCAGCAGTTTCGTCCCCCCAGTGTGTGCTTTCTTT,NA,TRBJ1-1,once,TRBV12-3/TRBV12-4
CASSLAVGWFF,TGTGCCAGCAGCCTAGCGGTCGGGTGGTTCTTC,TRBD2,TRBJ2-1,NA,TRBV7-8
CASSALGGAEAFF,TGTGCCAGCAGCGCCCTAGGGGGTGCTGAAGCTTTCTTT,NA,TRBJ1-1,NA,TRBV9
CASSPLAGGPSDTQYF,TGTGCCAGCTCACCCCTAGCGGGAGGGCCCTCAGATACGCAGTATTTT,TRBD2,TRBJ2-3,NA,TRBV18
CATGGWVDTEAFF,TGTGCCACCGGAGGGTGGGTGGACACTGAAGCTTTCTTT,NA,TRBJ1-1,NA,TRBV12-3/TRBV12-4
CASSFGGPNEQFF,TGTGCCAGCAGCTTCGGCGGGCCGAATGAGCAGTTCTTC,NA,TRBJ2-1,NA,TRBV7-6
CASSSFYPEKLFF,TGTGCCAGCAGTTCCTTCTACCCCGAAAAACTGTTTTTT,NA,TRBJ1-4,NA,TRBV27
CASSLLWAADSPLHF,TGCGCCAGCAGCTTGCTGTGGGCTGCTGATTCACCCCTCCACTTT,NA,TRBJ1-6,NA,TRBV5-1
CASSLTPGETQYF,TGTGCCAGCAGCTTAACTCCCGGGGAGACCCAGTACTTC,NA,TRBJ2-5,NA,TRBV7-3
CASSLAGGGPYSNQPQHF,TGTGCCAGCAGTCTAGCCGGGGGAGGGCCGTATAGCAATCAGCCCCAGCATTTT,NA,TRBJ1-5,NA,TRBV6-2/TRBV6-3
CAITGGDSPYEQYF,TGTGCCATCACCGGGGGGGACTCCCCCTACGAGCAGTACTTC,TRBD2,TRBJ2-7,NA,TRBV10-3
CAWSVGGAVDTQYF,TGTGCCTGGAGTGTGGGGGGGGCTGTTGATACGCAGTATTTT,NA,TRBJ2-3,NA,TRBV30
CATSLAGVGSYNEQFF,TGTGCCACCAGTCTAGCGGGAGTTGGGTCCTACAATGAGCAGTTCTTC,TRBD2,TRBJ2-1,NA,TRBV24-1
CSFLPRGGGTDTQYF,TGCAGCTTTCTCCCTCGGGGAGGCGGCACAGATACGCAGTATTTT,NA,TRBJ2-3,NA,TRBV29-1
CSASRVQGEKLFF,TGCAGTGCTAGTCGGGTTCAGGGTGAAAAACTGTTTTTT,NA,TRBJ1-4,NA,TRBV20-1
CASRTGTVGYEQYF,TGTGCCAGCAGAACCGGGACTGTGGGGTACGAGCAGTACTTC,NA,TRBJ2-7,NA,TRBV6-5
CASSSESSPLHF,TGTGCCAGCTCATCTGAGTCTTCACCCCTCCACTTT,NA,TRBJ1-6,NA,TRBV18
CASSLAVGAYEQYF,TGCGCCAGCAGCTTGGCCGTCGGGGCCTACGAGCAGTACTTC,NA,TRBJ2-7,NA,TRBV5-1
CASSPSRTGRTEAFF,TGTGCCAGCAGTCCGTCTAGGACAGGGAGGACTGAAGCTTTCTTT,TRBD1,TRBJ1-1,NA,TRBV6-2/TRBV6-3
CASIHGGVGMNTEAFF,TGTGCCAGTATCCACGGGGGAGTGGGGATGAACACTGAAGCTTTCTTT,NA,TRBJ1-1,NA,TRBV6-6
CASSPGELRTGELFF,TGTGCCAGCAGCCCCGGGGAACTGAGGACCGGGGAGCTGTTTTTT,NA,TRBJ2-2,NA,TRBV7-2
CASTSAQAGGRYEQYF,TGTGCCAGCACATCAGCCCAAGCGGGAGGGCGTTACGAGCAGTACTTC,TRBD2,TRBJ2-7,NA,TRBV3-1/TRBV3-2
CASSPLASGRAGELFF,TGTGCCAGCAGCCCCCTCGCTAGCGGGAGGGCCGGGGAGCTGTTTTTT,TRBD2,TRBJ2-2,once,TRBV7-9
CASSQALTSRLDIQYF,TGCGCCAGCAGCCAAGCCCTAACTAGCAGGCTTGACATTCAGTACTTC,NA,TRBJ2-4,NA,TRBV4-3
CASSSLTSGRNGAGELFF,TGTGCCAGCAGCTCGTTGACTAGCGGGAGGAATGGTGCCGGGGAGCTGTTTTTT,TRBD2,TRBJ2-2,NA,TRBV7-2
CASSLVHGPEAFF,TGTGCCAGCAGCTTGGTCCATGGCCCTGAAGCTTTCTTT,NA,TRBJ1-1,few,TRBV13
CASSLSAGSSLHF,TGTGCCAGCAGCTTGTCGGCGGGATCGTCCCTGCACTTC,NA,TRBJ2-7,few,TRBV5-6
CASSTTENEKLFF,TGTGCCAGTAGTACCACAGAGAATGAAAAACTGTTTTTT,NA,TRBJ1-4,NA,TRBV19
CASSPSAGTYQETQYF,TGTGCCAGCAGCCCGAGTGCAGGAACCTACCAAGAGACCCAGTACTTC,NA,TRBJ2-5,NA,TRBV9
CASSLSPSNTGELFF,TGTGCCAGCAGTTTATCCCCCTCGAACACCGGGGAGCTGTTTTTT,NA,TRBJ2-2,once,TRBV27
CASSPGGPALGETQYF,TGCGCCAGCAGCCCGGGGGGACCAGCCCTGGGGGAGACCCAGTACTTC,TRBD2,TRBJ2-5,NA,TRBV5-1
CASSQAGGKDTQYF,TGCGCCAGCAGCCAAGCGGGGGGGAAGGATACGCAGTATTTT,TRBD2,TRBJ2-3,NA,TRBV4-3
CSAYRTEAFF,TGCAGTGCCTACCGAACTGAAGCTTTCTTT,NA,TRBJ1-1,NA,TRBV20-1
CAWSGQGGGYGYTF,TGTGCCTGGAGCGGACAGGGTGGGGGGTATGGCTACACCTTC,TRBD1,TRBJ1-2,NA,TRBV30
CASSRLAQETQYF,TGTGCCAGCTCACGACTAGCCCAAGAGACCCAGTACTTC,TRBD2,TRBJ2-5,NA,TRBV18
CASNRGAGGGTEAFF,TGCGCCAGCAACCGGGGGGCCGGCGGGGGGACTGAAGCTTTCTTT,NA,TRBJ1-1,NA,TRBV5-1
CASSLGGGGSETQYF,TGTGCCAGCAGCTTAGGTGGGGGAGGCTCGGAGACCCAGTACTTC,NA,TRBJ2-5,NA,TRBV7-2
CASRGLLRRDEQFF,TGTGCCAGTCGTGGTCTCCTCCGACGGGATGAGCAGTTCTTC,NA,TRBJ2-1,NA,TRBV19
CASTPGQGGQPQHF,TGTGCCAGCACCCCCGGACAGGGCGGCCAGCCCCAGCATTTT,TRBD1,TRBJ1-5,NA,TRBV27
CASSRRAGGPETSTDTQYF,TGTGCCAGCAGCCGGCGAGCGGGAGGGCCGGAAACTAGCACAGATACGCAGTATTTT,TRBD2,TRBJ2-3,NA,TRBV3-1/TRBV3-2
CAWRAGLRNTEAFF,TGTGCCTGGAGGGCAGGACTCCGGAACACTGAAGCTTTCTTT,NA,TRBJ1-1,NA,TRBV30
CASSLSGREVDTQYF,TGTGCCAGCAGCCTCTCCGGGCGGGAGGTCGATACGCAGTATTTT,TRBD2,TRBJ2-3,NA,TRBV7-2
CASSGQGGNGYTF,TGTGCCAGCAGCGGACAGGGGGGGAATGGCTACACCTTC,TRBD1,TRBJ1-2,NA,TRBV6-5
CASSLPSGSYEQYF,TGTGCCAGCAGCTTGCCTAGCGGGAGTTACGAGCAGTACTTC,TRBD2,TRBJ2-7,NA,TRBV5-4
CASSPDRAYGYTF,TGCGCCAGCAGTCCCGACAGGGCCTATGGCTACACCTTC,TRBD1,TRBJ1-2,NA,TRBV10-1
CSVVRAGGELFF,TGCAGCGTTGTCAGGGCTGGCGGGGAGCTGTTTTTT,NA,TRBJ2-2,NA,TRBV29-1
CASSPQGGRFVNYGYTF,TGTGCCAGCAGCCCTCAGGGGGGTCGGTTTGTTAACTATGGCTACACCTTC,TRBD1,TRBJ1-2,NA,TRBV7-3
CASSMGAGWPRGSYGYTF,TGTGCCAGTAGTATGGGGGCCGGGTGGCCCAGAGGGAGTTATGGCTACACCTTC,NA,TRBJ1-2,NA,TRBV19
CASSPGQPTYEQYF,TGCGCCAGCAGCCCGGGACAGCCAACCTACGAGCAGTACTTC,TRBD1,TRBJ2-7,NA,TRBV5-1
CASSVGGRSGTDTQYF,TGTGCCAGCAGCGTAGGGGGGAGGAGCGGGACAGATACGCAGTATTTT,NA,TRBJ2-3,NA,TRBV9
CASSSTTGLYEQFF,TGTGCCAGCAGCTCCACGACTGGTTTATATGAGCAGTTCTTC,NA,TRBJ2-1,NA,TRBV7-8
CASSPSAPRGVQFF,TGTGCCAGTAGTCCCTCAGCTCCCCGGGGGGTGCAGTTCTTC,TRBD2,TRBJ2-1,NA,TRBV19
CASSPMVAAPYEQYF,TGTGCCAGCAGCCCCATGGTAGCGGCCCCCTACGAGCAGTACTTC,NA,TRBJ2-7,NA,TRBV7-2
CASNTGQGGYGYTF,TGTGCCAGCAACACGGGTCAGGGCGGCTATGGCTACACCTTC,NA,TRBJ1-2,few,TRBV3-1/TRBV3-2
CASDRGGSNYGYTF,TGTGCCTCGGACCGCGGGGGGTCTAACTATGGCTACACCTTC,NA,TRBJ1-2,NA,TRBV30
CASSQEVGDTQYF,TGTGCCAGCAGCCAGGAGGTAGGGGATACGCAGTATTTT,NA,TRBJ2-3,once,TRBV14
CASGTGLGQPQHF,TGTGCCAGCGGGACAGGGTTAGGGCAGCCCCAGCATTTT,TRBD1,TRBJ1-5,NA,TRBV7-9